Each of the 11 T cell receptor beta chains below was sequenced from the same sample in a study of T-cell reconstitution after alpha-beta-depleted transplantation in children listed by TCRdb under 2016. Libraries were prepared through PCR. The listed sequencing device is Illumina HiSeq 2500. To normalize quantification of the TCRbeta repertoire, the TCR libraries were built with molecular barcoding that relied on unique molecular identifiers. TCRdb redid the processing of the public reads, applying fastp at Q25 and MiXCR, and retained in-frame beta chains. When rows share a CDR3 protein, they turn into one entry using the most common DNA and genes. In this sample the table shows approximately 650,000 distinct CDR3 sequences, about an eighth of which occur a single time. Around 0.8% of the sample lies in the top ten. What the treatment or condition label conveys for this sample: allogeneic hematopoietic cell transplantation with graft depleted of TCRalphabeta T cells and CD19 B cells.

Material: PBMCs, obtained before TCRalphabeta/CD19-depleted stem cell transplant. All receptors derive from a girl aged 2 to 10 with congenital amegakaryocytic thrombocytopenia, due to receive a stem cell transplant.

The chain combines TRBV7-9 with TRBJ2-4, with TRBD1 matching over 7 bases. Unmatched junction bases numbered 8, after V lost 6 bases and J lost 9 bases. The CDR3 length is 13 residues. Germline loops: CDR1 SEHNR, CDR2 FQNEAQ (reference sequence). The DNA for the CDR3 is TGTGCCAGCAGTTACCCAGGGGGTAGCATTCAGTACTTC. This sequence encodes CASSYPGGSIQYF. The full variable domain, completed using reference TRBV7-9 and TRBJ2-4, is DTGVSQNPRHKITKRGQNVTFRCDPISEHNRLYWYRQTLGQGPEFLTYFQNEAQLEKSRLLSDRFSAERPKGSFSTLEIQRTEQGDSAMYLCASSYPGGSIQYFGAGTRLSVL.

The CDR3 bases are TGTGCCAGCCTCGGTTTGGAGCAGGCAAAGTCGGGAGGACCCTACGAGCAGTACTTC. Its protein product is CASLGLEQAKSGGPYEQYF. V usage is TRBV7-8 and J usage is TRBJ2-7, with 7 bases lining up with TRBD2. The V gene's germline CDR1 is SGHVS and CDR2 FQNEAQ. After removal of 8 bases from V and 2 bases from J, the junction contained 24 bases not matched to a gene. The CDR3 has 19 residues.

Regarding this clonotype: A much larger clone lies one base from this, so it may be a read error. This chain connects TRBV20-1 to TRBJ2-1; 10 nucleotides line up with TRBD2. The junction had 5 bases not matched to a gene; V was cut back by 4 bases and J by 5 bases. The CDR3 totals 14 residues. The germline V gene has CDR1 DFQATT and CDR2 SNEGSKA (reference sequence). The CDR3 here is CSATGLAENNEQFF. The CDR3 DNA reads as TGCAGTGCTACCGGACTAGCGGAGAACAATGAGCAGTTCTTC.

J is TRBJ1-4 and V is TRBV2, with unresolved D. Germline V CDR1 and CDR2: SNHLY, FYNNEI. CDR3 length equals 12 residues. With 5 bases removed from V and 8 bases from J, the gap between germline ends came to 9 bases. Here the CDR3 reads CASSQGVEKLFF. CDR3 DNA: TGTGCCAGCAGTCAAGGTGTCGAAAAACTGTTTTTT.

This clonotype was counted only a few times. The J gene is TRBJ1-5, the V gene TRBV2, with a tentative D call TRBD1 (6 bases). Germline CDR1 SNHLY, CDR2 FYNNEI. The CDR3 length is 15 residues. V shed 2 bases and J shed 4 bases, with 12 bases lying between them. The CDR3 protein is CASSESTGGNQPQHF. The CDR3 DNA is TGTGCCAGCAGTGAATCGACAGGCGGGAATCAGCCCCAGCATTTT.

The V and J genes are TRBV29-1 and TRBJ2-7; tentatively, D is TRBD1 or TRBD2 (6 bases each). CDR1 and CDR2 from the germline V gene are SQVTM and ANQGSEA. Between the trimmed V and J ends, which lost 4 bases and 7 bases, there was a span of 14 bases. This CDR3 has 12 amino acids. CDR3 bases: TGCAGCGTTGTTTCGGGGGCGTTTGAGCAGTACTTC. Protein sequence: CSVVSGAFEQYF.

This clonotype appeared many times. The CDR3 DNA follows: TGCAGTGCCACAGCTAGGATCACCGGGGAGCTGTTTTTT. Its protein product is CSATARITGELFF. The J gene is TRBJ2-2, the V gene TRBV20-1, with D unclear. Between the trimmed V and J ends, which lost 6 bases and 4 bases, there was a span of 12 bases. The CDR3 extends over 13 amino acids. The germline V gene has CDR1 DFQATT and CDR2 SNEGSKA (reference sequence).

A note on this clonotype: The junction departs from the called germline gene at one end, perhaps through a read error. The chain couples TRBV24-1 to TRBJ2-1; no clear D gene. Germline CDR1 KGHDR, CDR2 SFDVKD. The CDR3 contains 14 residues. CDR3 residues: CATCDPSQLNEQFF. Here the CDR3 DNA reads TGTGCCACCTGTGATCCATCACAGCTAAATGAGCAGTTCTTC.

This clonotype was found many times. This sequence joins TRBV5-1 and TRBJ2-5; 10 bases are shared with TRBD2. The CDR3 totals 17 residues. The germline V gene has CDR1 SGHRS and CDR2 YFSETQ. Trimming at V came to 1 base and at J to 8 bases, leaving 14 bases not matched to a gene. The CDR3 DNA sequence: TGCGCCAGCAGCTTGCCTAGCGGGAGTACGGACGGAAGAACCCAGTACTTC. The encoded protein is CASSLPSGSTDGRTQYF.

At least ten counts were recorded for this clonotype. The chain joins TRBV7-8 to TRBJ2-4; tentative D call: TRBD2 (6 bases). V shed 5 bases and J shed 4 bases, with 12 bases lying between them. Germline CDR1 reads SGHVS; CDR2 reads FQNEAQ. There are 14 residues in the CDR3. The DNA for the CDR3 is TGTGCCAGCAGCCCCGGGACTGGGAAAAACATTCAGTACTTC. Translation: CASSPGTGKNIQYF.

This clonotype occurred many times. The chain carries TRBV10-3 and TRBJ2-3; the D gene is possibly TRBD2 (6 bases). Looked up from germline, CDR1 is ENHRY and CDR2 is SYGVKD. CDR3 length: 14 amino acids. Trimming removed 7 bases from V and 6 bases from J, with 17 bases in between. The CDR3 region has the DNA TGTGCCATCAATACCCCCTCGGAGGGGGATACGCAGTATTTT. Protein: CAINTPSEGDTQYF.